This T cell receptor (beta chain) was obtained from a study of T cell responses to AZD1222 COVID-19 vaccine. The trim removed 4 bases at V and 4 bases at J, leaving 9 bases unmatched. CDR3 length equals 15 residues. Looked up from germline, CDR1 is SGDLS and CDR2 is YYNGEE. Sequencing was performed with immunoSEQ multiplex PCR; in TCRdb, only in-frame clones are kept and a portion is missing. The sample yields around 150,000 clones, approximately 92% seen once. The chain is built from TRBV9 and TRBJ1-2; 8 positions match TRBD1. The input for sequencing was peripheral blood, taken 28 days after the second AZD1222 dose. The sequence was obtained from an adult who received the AZD1222 COVID-19 vaccine. The CDR3 DNA sequence: TGTGCCAGCAGCAAACAGGGGGAAACGTTCTATGGCTACACCTTC. Its translation is CASSKQGETFYGYTF.